This T cell receptor beta chain was identified in a study of T cell responses to AZD1222 COVID-19 vaccine. The ends were cut back, 3 bases at V and 0 bases at J, with 14 bases in the middle. The CDR3 length is 16 residues. Germline CDR1 and CDR2: SGHRS and YFSETQ. Generated by immunoSEQ multiplex PCR, the TCRdb table keeps only in-frame clones and is missing some. There are 120,000 or so clones in the sample; about 86% occur only once, and under 3% lies in the top ten. Only one count was recorded for this clone. This chain links TRBV5-1 with TRBJ2-3; D gene unclear. The receptor comes from an adult who received the AZD1222 COVID-19 vaccine. Sequences were derived from peripheral blood, sampled 28 days after the second AZD1222 dose. This CDR3 reads CASSSTTVTSTDTQYF. The CDR3 DNA reads TGCGCCAGCAGCTCAACCACAGTTACTAGCACAGATACGCAGTATTTT.